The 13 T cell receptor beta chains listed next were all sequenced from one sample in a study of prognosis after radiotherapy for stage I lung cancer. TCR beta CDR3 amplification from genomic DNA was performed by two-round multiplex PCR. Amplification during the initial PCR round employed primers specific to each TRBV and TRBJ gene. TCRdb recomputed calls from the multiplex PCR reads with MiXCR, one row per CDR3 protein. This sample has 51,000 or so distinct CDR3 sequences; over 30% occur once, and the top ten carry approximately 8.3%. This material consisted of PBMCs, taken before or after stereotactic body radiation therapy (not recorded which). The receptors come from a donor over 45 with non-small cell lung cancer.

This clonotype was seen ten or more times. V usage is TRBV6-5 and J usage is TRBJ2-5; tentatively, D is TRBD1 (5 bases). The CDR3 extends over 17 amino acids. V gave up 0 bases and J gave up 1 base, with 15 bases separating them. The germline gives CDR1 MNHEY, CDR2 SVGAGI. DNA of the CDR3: TGTGCCAGCAGTTACTCCAGGGTCCCTACTTCCCAAGAGACCCAGTACTTC. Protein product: CASSYSRVPTSQETQYF.

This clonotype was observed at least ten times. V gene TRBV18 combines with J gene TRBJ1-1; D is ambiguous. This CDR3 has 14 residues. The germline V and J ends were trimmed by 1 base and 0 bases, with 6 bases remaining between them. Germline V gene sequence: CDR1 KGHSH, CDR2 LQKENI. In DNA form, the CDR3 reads TGTGCCAGCTCACCACTGGGGATGAACACTGAAGCTTTCTTT. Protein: CASSPLGMNTEAFF. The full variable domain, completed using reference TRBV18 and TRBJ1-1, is NAGVMQNPRHLVRRRGQEARLRCSPMKGHSHVYWYRQLPEEGLKFMVYLQKENIIDESGMPKERFSAEFPKEGPSILRIQQVVRGDSAAYFCASSPLGMNTEAFFGQGTRLTVV.

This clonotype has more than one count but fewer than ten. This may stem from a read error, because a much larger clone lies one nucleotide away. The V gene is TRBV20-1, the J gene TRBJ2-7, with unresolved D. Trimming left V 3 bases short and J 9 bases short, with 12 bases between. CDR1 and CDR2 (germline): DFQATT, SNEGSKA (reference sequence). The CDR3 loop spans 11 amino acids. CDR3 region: CSASSTVMQYF. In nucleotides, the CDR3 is TGCAGTGCTAGTTCGACGGTCATGCAGTACTTC.

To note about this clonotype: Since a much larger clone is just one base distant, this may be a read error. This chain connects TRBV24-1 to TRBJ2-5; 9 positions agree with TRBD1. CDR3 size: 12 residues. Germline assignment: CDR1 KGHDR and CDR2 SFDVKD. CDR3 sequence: CDRGPVCETQYF. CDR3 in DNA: TGTGACAGGGGGCCGGTTTGTGAGACCCAGTACTTC.

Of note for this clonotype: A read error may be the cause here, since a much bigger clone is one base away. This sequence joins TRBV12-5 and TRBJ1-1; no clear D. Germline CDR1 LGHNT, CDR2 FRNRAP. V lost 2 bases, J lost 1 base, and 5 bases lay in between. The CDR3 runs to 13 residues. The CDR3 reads CASGLIPNTEAFF. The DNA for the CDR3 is TGTGCTAGTGGTTTGATCCCGAACACTGAAGCTTTCTTT.

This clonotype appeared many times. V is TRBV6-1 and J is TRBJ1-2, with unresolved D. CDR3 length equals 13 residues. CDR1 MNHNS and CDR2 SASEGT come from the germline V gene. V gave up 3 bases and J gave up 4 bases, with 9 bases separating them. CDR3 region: CASSDPWGYGYTF. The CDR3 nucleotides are TGTGCCAGCAGTGACCCCTGGGGCTATGGCTACACCTTC.

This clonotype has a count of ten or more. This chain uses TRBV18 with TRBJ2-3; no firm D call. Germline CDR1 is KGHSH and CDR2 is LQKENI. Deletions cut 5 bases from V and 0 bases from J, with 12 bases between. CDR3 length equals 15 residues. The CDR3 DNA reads TGTGCCAGCTCATCATTAGCCGCGAGCACAGATACGCAGTATTTT. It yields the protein CASSSLAASTDTQYF.

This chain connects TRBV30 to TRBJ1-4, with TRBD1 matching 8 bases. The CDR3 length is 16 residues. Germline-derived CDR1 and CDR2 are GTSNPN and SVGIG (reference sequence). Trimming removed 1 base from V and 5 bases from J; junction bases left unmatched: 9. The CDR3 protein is CAWSGLGTGRNEKLFF. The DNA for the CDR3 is TGTGCCTGGAGTGGTTTAGGGACAGGACGAAATGAAAAACTGTTTTTT.

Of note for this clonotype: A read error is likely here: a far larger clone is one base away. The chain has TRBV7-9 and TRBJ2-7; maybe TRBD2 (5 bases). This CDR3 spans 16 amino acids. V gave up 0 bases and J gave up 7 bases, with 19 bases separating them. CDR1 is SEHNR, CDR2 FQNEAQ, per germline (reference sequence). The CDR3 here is CASSLARALGVGEQYF. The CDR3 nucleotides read TGTGCCAGCAGCTTAGCGCGGGCACTAGGTGTAGGTGAGCAGTACTTC. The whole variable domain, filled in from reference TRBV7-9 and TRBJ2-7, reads DTGVSQNPRHKITKRGQNVTFRCDPISEHNRLYWYRQTLGQGPEFLTYFQNEAQLEKSRLLSDRFSAERPKGSFSTLEIQRTEQGDSAMYLCASSLARALGVGEQYFGPGTRLTVT.

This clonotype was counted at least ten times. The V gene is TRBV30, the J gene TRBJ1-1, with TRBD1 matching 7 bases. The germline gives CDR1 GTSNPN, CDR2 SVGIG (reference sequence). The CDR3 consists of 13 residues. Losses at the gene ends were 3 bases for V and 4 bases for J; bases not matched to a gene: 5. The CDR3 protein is CAWRRTGSTEAFF. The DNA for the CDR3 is TGTGCCTGGAGACGGACAGGCAGCACTGAAGCTTTCTTT.

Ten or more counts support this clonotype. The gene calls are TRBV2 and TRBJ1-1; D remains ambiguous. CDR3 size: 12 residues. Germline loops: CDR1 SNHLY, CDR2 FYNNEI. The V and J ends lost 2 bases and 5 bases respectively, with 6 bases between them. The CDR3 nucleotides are TGTGCCAGCAGTGAACGCCGGACTGAAGCTTTCTTT. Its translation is CASSERRTEAFF.

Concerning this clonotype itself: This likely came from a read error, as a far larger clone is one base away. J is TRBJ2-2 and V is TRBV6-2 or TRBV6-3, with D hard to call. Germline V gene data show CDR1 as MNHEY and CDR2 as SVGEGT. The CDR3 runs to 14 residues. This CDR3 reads CAISYLTNTGELFF. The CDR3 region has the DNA TGTGCCATCAGTTACCTGACCAACACCGGGGAGCTGTTTTTT.

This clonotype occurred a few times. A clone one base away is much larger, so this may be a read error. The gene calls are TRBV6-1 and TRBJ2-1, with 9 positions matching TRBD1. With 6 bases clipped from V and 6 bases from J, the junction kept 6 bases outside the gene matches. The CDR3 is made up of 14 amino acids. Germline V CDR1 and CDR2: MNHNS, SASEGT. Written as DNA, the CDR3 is TGTGCCAGCAGCGCTCGGACAGGGGTCAATGAGCAGTTCTTC. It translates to CASSARTGVNEQFF.